This T cell receptor beta chain was identified during a study of blood T cell repertoires in COVID-19. Turning to the study itself: From the United States, Italy and Spain came samples of acute and convalescent COVID-19. The cDNA or gDNA used as material had been derived from T cells, B-cell-depleted T cells, or PBMCs.

This CDR3 is 15 amino acids long. Trimming pared 4 bases from V and 7 bases from J, leaving 16 bases between. Germline lookup yields CDR1 MGHRA and CDR2 YSYEKL. In the study's own analysis: Nucleated cell counts were estimated from reference gene primer amplification. The assay was immunoSEQ multiplex PCR, and TCRdb's table has in-frame clones only and misses some. V, J and clone size are taken as reported in that table, and D and trimming were inferred from the DNA itself. The data contain some 360,000 clones, roughly 87% of them singletons. The receptor was derived from a woman aged 55-69 years with COVID-19, enrolled during active disease. Sequenced: peripheral blood. The chain has TRBV4-1 and TRBJ1-4, with no clear D. The DNA for the CDR3 is TGCGCCAGCAGCCCTCTTGAGAGGGAAGGTGAAAAACTGTTTTTT. Translation: CASSPLEREGEKLFF.